These 28 T cell receptor beta chains share one sample of origin, sequenced in a study of read filtering for tumor transcriptome and immune sequencing. From around 0.4 ug of RNA, a library with molecular barcoded alpha/delta and beta/gamma adaptors was made. TCRdb passed the reads through MiXCR, listing each CDR3 protein once. Here the sample spans 42,000 or so distinct CDR3 sequences, around 15% being singletons. Sequenced: a population of CD138-negative cells sorted from bone marrow. Source of these receptors: a donor aged 40 or older with multiple myeloma.

This clonotype was counted at least ten times. V is TRBV7-9 and J is TRBJ2-7; possible D gene TRBD1, 6 bases. The CDR3 spans 12 residues. V gave up 3 bases and J gave up 6 bases, with 9 bases separating them. CDR1 and CDR2 (germline): SEHNR, FQNEAQ (reference sequence). The CDR3 DNA reads as TGTGCCAGCAGCTTGGGACAATCCGAGCAGTACTTC. It encodes CASSLGQSEQYF.

On this clonotype itself: Relative to the germline gene, one junction end is altered; a read error may explain this. The V and J genes are TRBV5-5 and TRBJ2-1; D gene ambiguous. CDR1 SGHKS and CDR2 YYEKEE come from the germline V gene (reference sequence). This CDR3 is built from 12 residues. CDR3 sequence reads: CASSSTDNERFF. The CDR3 DNA is TGTGCCAGCAGCTCTACAGACAATGAGCGGTTCTTC.

About this clonotype: This may arise from a read error, as a much more abundant clone is one base away. V usage is TRBV6-5 and J usage is TRBJ2-5; the D is unclear. Germline V gives CDR1 MNHEY, CDR2 SVGAGI. This CDR3 is 13 amino acids long. CDR3 amino acids: CASSSPAQESQYF. As DNA, the CDR3 is TGTGCCAGCAGTTCCCCGGCACAAGAGTCCCAGTACTTC.

This clonotype was detected ten times or more. A junction end diverges from the germline sequence, so it may reflect a read error. The V call is TRBV4-2, the J call TRBJ2-3; D is possibly TRBD1 (5 bases). The germline gives CDR1 LGHNA, CDR2 YNFKEQ. The CDR3 is 15 residues long. CDR3 residues: CASSQEPTREDTQYF. For the CDR3, the DNA is TGCGCCAGCAGCCAAGAACCCACCAGGGAAGATACGCAGTATTTT.

This clonotype was picked up many times. The CDR3 end shows no conserved phenylalanine or tryptophan, and so a read error is likely. The V gene is TRBV2, the J gene TRBJ2-1; tentative D call: TRBD2 (6 bases). This CDR3 is 14 amino acids long. CDR1 is SNHLY and CDR2 is FYNNEI in the germline V gene. V was clipped by 6 bases and J by 4 bases, with 13 bases between them. The CDR3 region is CASRRTTNYNEQFS. CDR3 coding DNA: TGTGCCAGCAGACGGACTACTAATTACAATGAGCAGTTCTCC.

The chain uses TRBV29-1 and TRBJ2-5; tentatively, D is TRBD1 (5 bases). Germline CDR1 reads SQVTM; CDR2 reads ANQGSEA. The CDR3 extends over 14 amino acids. The V end lost 5 bases, the J end lost 3 bases, and 16 bases lay between the germline ends. CDR3 nucleotide sequence: TGCAGCGTTTTGTCCAAGGGGTTCAAAGAGACCCAGTACTTC. Its protein product is CSVLSKGFKETQYF.

On this clonotype: This likely stems from a read error, as it lies one base from a far larger clone. J is TRBJ1-2 and V is TRBV12-3 or TRBV12-4; 7 positions match TRBD1. The CDR3 contains 15 residues. The CDR3 here is CASNLRAGGGYGYTF. The CDR3 nucleotides read TGTGCCAGCAATTTACGGGCAGGGGGAGGCTATGGCTACACCTTC.

In its sample, this clonotype was seen many times. The chain uses TRBV12-3 or TRBV12-4 and TRBJ1-6; no firm D call. Between the trimmed V and J ends, which lost 6 bases and 1 base, there was a span of 13 bases. The CDR3 is 16 residues long. In DNA form, the CDR3 reads TGTGCCAGCAGCCCCATGAGGGCATCCTATAATTCACCCCTCCACTTT. Translated, it gives CASSPMRASYNSPLHF.

This chain joins TRBV29-1 and TRBJ1-5, with D tentatively TRBD1 (5 bases). The V gene lost 5 bases and the J gene lost 5 bases, with 13 bases spanning the gap. Germline V gene sequence: CDR1 SQVTM, CDR2 ANQGSEA. There are 13 residues in the CDR3. The CDR3 nucleotides are TGCAGCGTTCGGGCCGGGGGGGATCAGCCCCAGCATTTT. The encoded protein is CSVRAGGDQPQHF.

This clonotype was seen many times. The rearrangement links TRBV27 to TRBJ2-6, with D unresolved. The CDR3 totals 15 residues. Germline CDR1 is MNHEY and CDR2 is SMNVEV (reference sequence). V was clipped by 7 bases and J by 2 bases, with 12 bases between them. CDR3 sequence (DNA): TGTGCCAGCAATTCAGATGGCGCTGGGGCCAACGTCCTGACTTTC. This codes for CASNSDGAGANVLTF.

This clonotype was seen at least ten times. The chain recombines TRBV25-1 with TRBJ1-1; 9 positions match TRBD1. J was trimmed by 1 base and V by 6 bases; bases with no gene match: 12. This CDR3 has 17 residues. The germline V gene encodes CDR1 MGHDK and CDR2 SYGVNS. CDR3 coding DNA: TGTGCCAGCAGCGATCTGGCAGGACAGGGGACGAACACTGAAGCTTTCTTT. Translating gives CASSDLAGQGTNTEAFF.

Ten or more counts support this clonotype. The chain employs TRBV12-3 or TRBV12-4 and TRBJ1-1, with unresolved D. Trimming pared 3 bases from V and 7 bases from J, leaving 6 bases between. CDR3 size: 11 residues. CDR3 bases: TGTGCCAGCAGTTTTGGCCTTGAAGCTTTCTTT. Its protein product is CASSFGLEAFF.

This clonotype was counted many times. This chain connects TRBV19 to TRBJ2-1; TRBD2 aligns across 11 bases. Germline V gives CDR1 LNHDA, CDR2 SQIVND (reference sequence). The CDR3 runs 16 residues. J gave up 4 bases and V 10 bases, and 12 bases lay outside the gene matches. CDR3 amino acids: CATGQGWTSGYNEQFF. The CDR3 DNA reads as TGTGCCACGGGACAGGGCTGGACTAGCGGGTACAATGAGCAGTTCTTC.

This clonotype was detected ten times or more. The chain uses TRBV6-2 or TRBV6-3 and TRBJ2-5; possibly TRBD2 for D (5 bases). The CDR3 is 12 residues long. Between the trimmed V and J ends, which lost 5 bases and 1 base, there was a span of 5 bases. Germline V gene data show CDR1 as MNHEY and CDR2 as SVGEGT. CDR3 residues: CASSRGQETQYF. The CDR3 nucleotides read TGTGCCAGCAGTCGGGGCCAAGAGACCCAGTACTTC.

This clonotype was recorded at least ten times. Relative to the germline gene, one junction end is altered; a read error may explain this. V is TRBV14 and J is TRBJ1-5; D not certain. The CDR3 is 14 residues long. Germline values: CDR1 SGHDN, CDR2 FVKESK. In DNA, the CDR3 is TGCGCCAGCAGCGGCGGAGGGCCCCATCAGCCCCAGCATTTT. Translating gives CASSGGGPHQPQHF.

This clonotype has at least ten counts. The genes are TRBV7-9 and TRBJ2-1; D might be TRBD1 or TRBD2, each matching 5 bases. CDR3 length equals 14 residues. Deletions cut 3 bases from V and 6 bases from J, with 12 bases between. CDR1 and CDR2 (germline): SEHNR, FQNEAQ (reference sequence). CDR3 sequence (DNA): TGTGCCAGCAGCTTCACCGGGACCTCCAATGAGCAGTTCTTC. Translating gives CASSFTGTSNEQFF.

Ten or more counts support this clonotype. J is TRBJ1-5 and V is TRBV6-5, with 10 bases aligning to TRBD1. The CDR3 extends over 14 amino acids. V gave up 6 bases and J gave up 7 bases; unmatched junction bases: 6. From germline, CDR1 is MNHEY and CDR2 SVGAGI. CDR3 protein: CASRGTGDLQPQHF. The CDR3 DNA follows: TGTGCCAGCAGGGGGACAGGGGATCTACAGCCCCAGCATTTT.

This chain connects TRBV7-3 to TRBJ2-5; 9 bases map to TRBD2. The CDR3 is made up of 14 amino acids. The germline CDR1 and CDR2 sequences are SGHTA and FQGTGA. Trimming at V came to 5 bases and at J to 7 bases, leaving 8 bases not matched to a gene. CDR3 in amino acids: CASSPIAAGGTQYF. The CDR3 coding sequence is TGTGCCAGCAGCCCCATTGCAGCGGGGGGGACCCAGTACTTC.

This clonotype was counted many times. CDR3 sequence reads: CSVQGSNQPQHF. The CDR3 bases are TGCAGCGTACAGGGCAGCAATCAGCCCCAGCATTTT. The rearrangement joins TRBV29-1 to TRBJ1-5; D might be TRBD1 (6 bases). The CDR3 is 12 residues long. Trimming took 6 bases from V and 1 from J, leaving 7 bases between them. The germline V gene has CDR1 SQVTM and CDR2 ANQGSEA.

This clonotype came up many times. The chain couples TRBV6-2 or TRBV6-3 to TRBJ2-7; 7 nucleotides agree with TRBD1. The CDR3 runs 15 residues. The ends lost 6 bases at V and 2 bases at J; junction bases unmatched: 10. From germline, CDR1 is MNHEY and CDR2 SVGEGT. Here the CDR3 reads CASSRDRDRPYEQYF. CDR3 sequence (DNA): TGTGCCAGCAGCCGGGACCGGGACAGACCCTACGAGCAGTACTTC.

This clonotype has ten or more counts. V usage is TRBV20-1 and J usage is TRBJ1-5; TRBD1 is a possible D gene (5 bases). CDR1 DFQATT and CDR2 SNEGSKA come from the germline V gene (reference sequence). There are 12 residues in the CDR3. The V end lost 6 bases, the J end lost 2 bases, and 8 bases lay between the germline ends. The CDR3 reads CSAATGNQPQHF. The CDR3 nucleotides read TGCAGTGCCGCGACAGGCAATCAGCCCCAGCATTTT.

The chain uses TRBV6-2 or TRBV6-3 and TRBJ2-2; 10 bases agree with TRBD2. The CDR3 length is 16 residues. Germline CDR1 MNHEY, CDR2 SVGEGT. The J segment lost 2 bases and the V segment lost 6 bases, leaving 6 bases of the junction unmatched. CDR3 nucleotides: TGTGCCAGCAGACCGGGACTAGCGTCTAACACCGGGGAGCTGTTTTTT. This translates into CASRPGLASNTGELFF.

This clonotype was counted at least ten times. This rearrangement joins TRBV25-1 to TRBJ2-2; 7 nucleotides align to TRBD2. CDR3 length: 15 residues. The V gene end was trimmed by 3 bases and the J gene end by 6 bases; junction bases not matched to a gene: 7. Germline CDR1 MGHDK, CDR2 SYGVNS. This CDR3 is CASSDLAGVSGELFF. DNA of the CDR3: TGTGCCAGCAGTGATTTGGCGGGAGTCTCCGGGGAGCTGTTTTTT.

This clonotype was seen repeatedly, ten times or more. V usage is TRBV18 and J usage is TRBJ1-5; 9 bases fit TRBD1. CDR1 and CDR2 from the germline V gene are KGHSH and LQKENI. Losses at the gene ends were 3 bases for V and 7 bases for J; bases not matched to a gene: 4. The CDR3 is 14 amino acids. The DNA for the CDR3 is TGTGCCAGCTCACCCCCGGACAGGGGACAGCCCCAGCATTTT. This sequence encodes CASSPPDRGQPQHF. Full variable domain (missing parts from reference TRBV18 and TRBJ1-5): NAGVMQNPRHLVRRRGQEARLRCSPMKGHSHVYWYRQLPEEGLKFMVYLQKENIIDESGMPKERFSAEFPKEGPSILRIQQVVRGDSAAYFCASSPPDRGQPQHFGDGTRLSIL.

This clonotype was observed at least ten times. DNA for the CDR3: TGTGCCAGCAGTGGACCGGCGGCTAGCGTAAACCCCACAGATACGCAGTATTTT. Protein sequence: CASSGPAASVNPTDTQYF. The rearrangement uses TRBV6-6 and TRBJ2-3, with TRBD2 as a possible D gene (6 bases). V lost 5 bases, J lost 2 bases, and 23 bases lay in between. This CDR3 contains 18 residues. Germline assignment: CDR1 MNHNY and CDR2 SVGAGI (reference sequence).

This clonotype has at least ten counts. The genes are TRBV12-3 or TRBV12-4 and TRBJ2-7, with D tentatively TRBD1 (5 bases). The CDR3 loop spans 14 amino acids. With 5 bases removed from V and 3 bases from J, the gap between germline ends came to 14 bases. The CDR3 coding sequence is TGTGCCAGCAGTCCCGCCGCAGGGATCTACGAGCAGTACTTC. It is translated as CASSPAAGIYEQYF.

This clonotype was counted many times. V and J are TRBV7-2 and TRBJ2-1; TRBD2 aligns across 7 bases. The V and J ends lost 5 bases and 4 bases, in that order; junction bases with no gene match: 11. Germline lookup yields CDR1 SGHTA and CDR2 FQGNSA. The CDR3 loop spans 16 amino acids. CDR3 sequence (DNA): TGTGCCAGCAGCGACCGACTAGCAGAGATATACAATGAGCAGTTCTTC. This sequence encodes CASSDRLAEIYNEQFF.

This clonotype has ten or more counts. This chain connects TRBV29-1 to TRBJ1-1, with a weak D call TRBD1 (6 bases). The CDR3 is 15 amino acids. CDR1 and CDR2 (germline): SQVTM, ANQGSEA. The V end lost 6 bases, the J end lost 5 bases, and 22 bases lay between the germline ends. The CDR3 DNA follows: TGCAGCGTATCCGGGGGCCGGAGAGAGGGAACTGAAGCTTTCTTT. This translates into CSVSGGRREGTEAFF.